These T cell receptor beta chains were read from a single sample in a study of technical replicates of blood from a handful of donors. Data came from immunoSEQ multiplex PCR; TCRdb stores just in-frame clones and leaves some out. The sample yields nearly 80,000 clones, roughly 96% seen once. Input material: T cells isolated from PBMCs. Receptors were obtained from a human donor in good health. CDR3s include the opening cysteine and the closing phenylalanine or tryptophan. Fields, in order: V gene, J gene, clone size, D gene, CDR3 protein, CDR3 DNA. A D gene is named only where the DNA matches it firmly. Clone size is not always given. Where it is, it says once, few, many or a class for expanded clones.

>TRBV7-2|TRBJ2-1|once|TRBD2
CASSSRLAGGVEQFF
TGTGCCAGCAGCTCTAGACTAGCGGGAGGGGTTGAGCAGTTCTTC
>TRBV5-1|TRBJ2-3|-|TRBD2
CASSPIAGGTDTQYF
TGCGCCAGCAGCCCAATAGCGGGAGGAACAGATACGCAGTATTTT
>TRBV5-8|TRBJ2-3|-|TRBD2
CASSSGTSGIGADTQYF
TGTGCCAGCAGCTCCGGGACTAGCGGGATAGGGGCAGATACGCAGTATTTT
>TRBV5-6|TRBJ2-7|-|-
CASYQGGGKYEQYF
TGTGCCAGCTACCAGGGTGGCGGGAAATACGAGCAGTACTTC
>TRBV4-2|TRBJ2-3|-|-
CASSQLGFTDTQYF
TGTGCCAGCAGCCAACTCGGGTTTACAGATACGCAGTATTTT
>TRBV13|TRBJ2-1|-|TRBD2
CASSLGTSGFGNEQFF
TGTGCCAGCAGCCTAGGGACTAGCGGGTTTGGCAATGAGCAGTTCTTC
>TRBV5-1|TRBJ2-3|-|-
CASSHTTGSVTDTQYF
TGCGCCAGCAGCCATACGACGGGGTCGGTAACAGATACGCAGTATTTT
>TRBV6-5|TRBJ1-2|-|-
CASKGPGGNGYTF
TGTGCCAGCAAGGGACCGGGAGGGAATGGCTACACCTTC
>TRBV4-3|TRBJ1-4|-|TRBD1
CASSPIGQGTEKLFF
TGCGCCAGCAGCCCTATCGGACAGGGGACTGAGAAACTGTTTTTT
>TRBV10-3|TRBJ2-7|once|TRBD1
CAISGDRGRQEQYF
TGTGCCATCAGCGGTGACAGGGGGCGCCAAGAGCAGTACTTC
>TRBV9|TRBJ2-7|-|-
CASSVGQNYEQYF
TGTGCCAGCAGCGTAGGACAGAACTACGAGCAGTACTTC
>TRBV30|TRBJ2-6|-|TRBD1
CAWSSGTGTSGANVLTF
TGTGCCTGGAGTTCCGGGACAGGGACCTCTGGGGCCAACGTCCTGACTTTC
>TRBV13|TRBJ2-1|-|TRBD2
CASSLTPLAGVTNEQFF
TGTGCCAGCAGCTTAACCCCTCTAGCGGGAGTCACGAATGAGCAGTTCTTC
>TRBV19|TRBJ2-7|-|-
CASSISWDLHSYEQYF
TGTGCCAGTAGTATAAGCTGGGACTTGCACTCCTACGAGCAGTACTTC
>TRBV19|TRBJ2-7|-|TRBD1
CASSVGTGGHEQYF
TGTGCCAGTAGTGTTGGGACAGGGGGGCACGAGCAGTACTTC
>TRBV5-1|TRBJ2-2|-|TRBD2
CASSLWGGLALTGELFF
TGCGCCAGCAGCTTGTGGGGTGGACTAGCCCTAACCGGGGAGCTGTTTTTT
>TRBV10-3|TRBJ1-1|once|TRBD1
CAIRSTGDTEAFF
TGTGCCATCAGATCTACAGGGGACACTGAAGCTTTCTTT
>TRBV28|TRBJ2-1|-|-
CASSSLWSSSYNEQFF
TGTGCCAGCAGCTCACTTTGGTCTAGCTCGTACAATGAGCAGTTCTTC
>TRBV7-2|TRBJ1-2|-|-
CASSFFGPVYGYTF
TGTGCCAGCAGCTTTTTTGGGCCGGTCTATGGCTACACCTTC
>TRBV25-1|TRBJ2-1|-|TRBD2
CASSETSGSNYEQFF
TGTGCCAGCAGTGAAACTAGCGGGAGCAATTATGAGCAGTTCTTC
>TRBV19|TRBJ1-1|few|-
CASSRLENTEAFF
TGTGCCAGTAGTAGACTTGAGAACACTGAAGCTTTCTTT
>TRBV2|TRBJ2-7|-|-
CASTTERASYEQYF
TGTGCCAGCACAACCGAGCGGGCTTCCTACGAGCAGTACTTC
>TRBV27|TRBJ2-1|-|-
CASSLYRVPYNEQFF
TGTGCCAGCAGTTTATACAGGGTGCCCTACAATGAGCAGTTCTTC
>TRBV27|TRBJ1-1|-|-
CASSFSWGEVNTEAFF
TGTGCCAGCAGTTTCTCTTGGGGGGAAGTGAACACTGAAGCTTTCTTT
>TRBV6-5|TRBJ2-1|-|-
CASSSTNHEQFF
TGTGCCAGCAGTTCCACAAACCATGAGCAGTTCTTC
>TRBV28|TRBJ2-7|-|-
CASKKRSSYEQYF
TGTGCCAGCAAAAAGAGGAGCTCCTACGAGCAGTACTTC
>TRBV4-2|TRBJ2-1|-|TRBD1
CASSQDSGGIQFF
TGTGCCAGCAGCCAAGATTCAGGGGGCATTCAATTCTTC
>TRBV2|TRBJ2-1|-|-
CASRGGVASSYNEQFF
TGTGCCAGCAGGGGGGGAGTTGCTAGCTCCTACAATGAGCAGTTCTTC
>TRBV2|TRBJ1-4|once|TRBD1
CASSRQGVNEKLFF
TGTGCCAGCAGTCGACAGGGGGTTAATGAAAAACTGTTTTTT
>TRBV9|TRBJ1-5|-|-
CASSAGGGGNQPQHF
TGTGCCAGCAGCGCGGGAGGGGGGGGCAATCAGCCCCAGCATTTT
>TRBV4-3|TRBJ2-7|-|-
CASSQFTGSSYEQYF
TGCGCCAGCAGCCAATTTACCGGGAGCTCTTACGAGCAGTACTTC
>TRBV4-3|TRBJ2-3|-|-
CASSRNGGTDTQYF
TGCGCCAGCAGCCGTAACGGGGGCACAGATACGCAGTATTTT
>TRBV29-1|TRBJ1-3|-|-
CSVEDHGNTIYF
TGCAGCGTTGAAGATCATGGAAACACCATATATTTT
>TRBV4-1|TRBJ1-2|-|TRBD1
CASSHEQGIYGYTF
TGCGCCAGCAGCCATGAACAGGGGATCTATGGCTACACCTTC
>TRBV2|TRBJ1-4|-|-
CASRHLLGEKLFF
TGTGCCAGCCGACACCTCCTTGGTGAAAAACTGTTTTTT
>TRBV28|TRBJ2-3|-|TRBD2
CASKDSGRTDTQYF
TGTGCCAGCAAAGATAGCGGGAGAACAGATACGCAGTATTTT
>TRBV29-1|TRBJ1-2|-|-
CSVERGLGGYSGYTF
TGCAGCGTTGAGAGGGGTTTAGGGGGATACTCTGGCTACACCTTC
>TRBV6-1|TRBJ2-6|-|-
CASSGDSSGANVLTF
TGTGCCAGCAGTGGTGACAGCTCTGGGGCCAACGTCCTGACTTTC
>TRBV14|TRBJ1-1|few|-
CASSPGGNTEAFF
TGTGCCAGCAGCCCCGGGGGGAACACTGAAGCTTTCTTT
>TRBV9|TRBJ2-2|-|TRBD2
CASSVATSGSLTGELFF
TGTGCCAGCAGCGTAGCTACTAGCGGGTCCCTTACCGGGGAGCTGTTTTTT
>TRBV11-3|TRBJ2-5|-|-
CASSLFRGAETQYF
TGTGCCAGCAGCTTATTTCGCGGGGCAGAGACCCAGTACTTC
>TRBV28|TRBJ2-5|-|-
CASRKLGGLGLKTQYF
TGTGCCAGCCGAAAACTGGGAGGTCTGGGACTTAAGACCCAGTACTTC
>TRBV7-9|TRBJ1-4|-|-
CASSSRGANEKLFF
TGTGCCAGCAGCAGCAGGGGCGCTAATGAAAAACTGTTTTTT
>TRBV13|TRBJ1-2|-|-
CASSLDPVGEGLYGYTF
TGTGCCAGCAGCTTAGATCCAGTGGGTGAAGGACTCTATGGCTACACCTTC
>TRBV7-3|TRBJ1-2|few|TRBD1
CASSSGTGPRYTF
TGTGCCAGCAGCTCCGGGACAGGGCCTCGCTACACCTTC